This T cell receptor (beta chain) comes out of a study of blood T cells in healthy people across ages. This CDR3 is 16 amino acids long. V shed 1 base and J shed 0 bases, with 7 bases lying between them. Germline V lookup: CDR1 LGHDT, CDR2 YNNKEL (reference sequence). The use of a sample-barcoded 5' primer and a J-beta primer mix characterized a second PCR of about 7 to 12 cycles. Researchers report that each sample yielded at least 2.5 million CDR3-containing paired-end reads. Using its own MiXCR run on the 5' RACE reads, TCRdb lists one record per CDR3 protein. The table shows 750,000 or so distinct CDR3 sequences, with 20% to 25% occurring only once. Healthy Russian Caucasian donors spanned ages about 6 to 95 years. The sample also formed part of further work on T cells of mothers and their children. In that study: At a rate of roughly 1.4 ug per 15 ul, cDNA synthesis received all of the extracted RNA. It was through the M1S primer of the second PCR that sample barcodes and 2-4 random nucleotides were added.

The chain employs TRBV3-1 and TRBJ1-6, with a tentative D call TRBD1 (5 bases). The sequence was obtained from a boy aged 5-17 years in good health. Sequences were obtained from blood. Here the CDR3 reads CASSQGGNSYNSPLHF. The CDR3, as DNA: TGTGCCAGCAGCCAAGGGGGGAACTCCTATAATTCACCCCTCCACTTT.